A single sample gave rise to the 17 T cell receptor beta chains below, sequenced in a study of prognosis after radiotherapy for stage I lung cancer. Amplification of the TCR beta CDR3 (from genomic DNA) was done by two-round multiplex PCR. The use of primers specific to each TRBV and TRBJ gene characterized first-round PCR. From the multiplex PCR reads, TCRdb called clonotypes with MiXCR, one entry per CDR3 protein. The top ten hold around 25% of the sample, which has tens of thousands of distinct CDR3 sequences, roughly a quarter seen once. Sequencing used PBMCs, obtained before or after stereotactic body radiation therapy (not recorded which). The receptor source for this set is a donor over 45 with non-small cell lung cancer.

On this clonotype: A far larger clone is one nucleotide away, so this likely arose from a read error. The chain's CDR3 is CASSLYGSSYNEQYF. For the CDR3, the DNA is TGTGCCAGCAGTTTATATGGCTCTTCCTACAATGAGCAGTACTTC. J is TRBJ2-7 and V is TRBV27; D ambiguous. This CDR3 is built from 15 residues. Per the germline V gene, CDR1 is MNHEY and CDR2 is SMNVEV (reference sequence). V was cut by 1 base and J by 7 bases, with 17 bases left in between.

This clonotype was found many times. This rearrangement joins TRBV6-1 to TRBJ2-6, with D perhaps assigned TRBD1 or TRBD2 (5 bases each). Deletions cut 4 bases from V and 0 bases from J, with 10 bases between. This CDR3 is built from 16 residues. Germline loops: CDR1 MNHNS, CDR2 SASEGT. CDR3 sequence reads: CASSGGAISGANVLTF. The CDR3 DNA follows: TGTGCCAGCAGTGGAGGGGCAATCTCTGGGGCCAACGTCCTGACTTTC.

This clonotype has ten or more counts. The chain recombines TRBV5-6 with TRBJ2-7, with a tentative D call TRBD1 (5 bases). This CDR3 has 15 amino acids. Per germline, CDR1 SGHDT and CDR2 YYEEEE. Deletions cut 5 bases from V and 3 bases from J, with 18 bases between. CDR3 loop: CASRDEGAVYYEQYF. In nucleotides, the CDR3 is TGTGCCAGCAGGGACGAAGGGGCAGTTTACTACGAGCAGTACTTC. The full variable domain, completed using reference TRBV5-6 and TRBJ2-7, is DAGVTQSPTHLIKTRGQQVTLRCSPKSGHDTVSWYQQALGQGPQFIFQYYEEEERQRGNFPDRFSGHQFPNYSSELNVNALLLGDSALYLCASRDEGAVYYEQYFGPGTRLTVT.

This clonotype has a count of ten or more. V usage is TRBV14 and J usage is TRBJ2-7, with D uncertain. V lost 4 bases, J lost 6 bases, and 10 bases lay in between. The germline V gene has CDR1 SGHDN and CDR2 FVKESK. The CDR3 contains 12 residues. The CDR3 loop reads CASSRLPPEQYF. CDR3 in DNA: TGTGCCAGCAGCCGCCTACCCCCCGAGCAGTACTTC.

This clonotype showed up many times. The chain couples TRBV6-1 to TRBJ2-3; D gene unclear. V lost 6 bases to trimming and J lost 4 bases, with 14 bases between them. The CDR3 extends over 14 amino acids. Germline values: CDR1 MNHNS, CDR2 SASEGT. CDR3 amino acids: CASSPSWIADTQYF. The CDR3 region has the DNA TGTGCCAGCAGCCCTTCCTGGATAGCAGATACGCAGTATTTT.

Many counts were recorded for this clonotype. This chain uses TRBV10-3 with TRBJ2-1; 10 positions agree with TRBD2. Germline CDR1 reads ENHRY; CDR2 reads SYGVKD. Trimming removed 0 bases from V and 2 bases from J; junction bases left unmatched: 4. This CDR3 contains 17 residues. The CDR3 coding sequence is TGTGCCATCAGTGAGTCGGGAGCGGGGGGGGCCTACAATGAGCAGTTCTTC. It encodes CAISESGAGGAYNEQFF.

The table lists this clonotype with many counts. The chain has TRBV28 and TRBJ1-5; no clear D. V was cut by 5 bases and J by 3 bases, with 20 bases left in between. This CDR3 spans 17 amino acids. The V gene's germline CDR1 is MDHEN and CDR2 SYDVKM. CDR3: CASSPTEGPYYNQPQHF. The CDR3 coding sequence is TGTGCCAGCAGTCCAACCGAAGGTCCTTACTACAATCAGCCCCAGCATTTT.

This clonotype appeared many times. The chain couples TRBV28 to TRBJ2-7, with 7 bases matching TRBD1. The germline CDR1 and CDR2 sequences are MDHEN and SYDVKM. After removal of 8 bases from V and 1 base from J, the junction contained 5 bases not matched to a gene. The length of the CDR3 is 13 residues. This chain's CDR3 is CASRDRHSYEQYF. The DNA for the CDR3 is TGTGCCAGCCGGGACAGACATTCCTACGAGCAGTACTTC.

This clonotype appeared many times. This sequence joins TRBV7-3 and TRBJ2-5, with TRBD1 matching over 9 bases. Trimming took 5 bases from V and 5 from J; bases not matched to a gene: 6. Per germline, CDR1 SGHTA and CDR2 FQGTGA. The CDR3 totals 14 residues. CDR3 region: CASSPQGAGETQYF. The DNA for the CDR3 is TGTGCCAGCAGCCCACAGGGGGCAGGGGAGACCCAGTACTTC.

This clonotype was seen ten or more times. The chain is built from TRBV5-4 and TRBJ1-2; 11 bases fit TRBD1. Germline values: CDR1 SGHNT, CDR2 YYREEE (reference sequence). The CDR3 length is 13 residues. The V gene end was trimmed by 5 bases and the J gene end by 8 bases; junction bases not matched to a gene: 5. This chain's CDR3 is CASRGQGVGGYTF. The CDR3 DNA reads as TGTGCCAGCAGGGGACAGGGGGTTGGAGGCTACACCTTC.

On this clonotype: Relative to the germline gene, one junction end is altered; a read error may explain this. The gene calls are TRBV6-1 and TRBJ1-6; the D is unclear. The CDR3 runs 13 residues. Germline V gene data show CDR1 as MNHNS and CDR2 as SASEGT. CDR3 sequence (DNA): TGTGCAAGCACGCTAGATGGGAATTCACCCATTCACTTT. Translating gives CASTLDGNSPIHF.

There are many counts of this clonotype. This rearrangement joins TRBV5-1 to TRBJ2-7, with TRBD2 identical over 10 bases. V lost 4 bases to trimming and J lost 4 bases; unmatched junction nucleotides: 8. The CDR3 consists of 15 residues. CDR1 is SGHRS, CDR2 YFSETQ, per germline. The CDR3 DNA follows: TGCGCCAGCAGCCGGGGGGAACTAGCGGGGTACGAGCAGTACTTC. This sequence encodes CASSRGELAGYEQYF.

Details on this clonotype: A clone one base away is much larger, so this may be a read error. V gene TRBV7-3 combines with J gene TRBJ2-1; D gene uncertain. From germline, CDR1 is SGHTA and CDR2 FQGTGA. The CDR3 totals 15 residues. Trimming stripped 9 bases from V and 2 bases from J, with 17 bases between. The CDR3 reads CARSLGSGTYNEQFF. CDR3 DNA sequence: TGTGCCAGAAGCCTCGGGTCAGGTACCTACAATGAGCAGTTCTTC.

The CDR3 protein is CASSSPQGSEVTEAFF. CDR3 sequence (DNA): TGCGCCAGCAGCTCTCCCCAGGGCTCGGAGGTGACTGAAGCTTTCTTT. The chain has TRBV5-1 and TRBJ1-1, with D possibly matching TRBD1 (5 bases). Trimming shortened V by 3 bases and J by 5 bases, and 20 bases separated the two germline ends. CDR1 is SGHRS and CDR2 is YFSETQ in the germline V gene. This CDR3 region has 16 residues.

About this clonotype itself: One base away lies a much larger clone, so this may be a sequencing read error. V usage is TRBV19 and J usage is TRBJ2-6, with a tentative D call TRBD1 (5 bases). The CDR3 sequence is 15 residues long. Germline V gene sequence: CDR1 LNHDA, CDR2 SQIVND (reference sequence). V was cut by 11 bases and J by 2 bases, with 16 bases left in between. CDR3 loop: CAAQYRWPGANVLTF. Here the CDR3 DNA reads TGTGCCGCTCAATACAGGTGGCCTGGGGCCAACGTCCTGACTTTC.

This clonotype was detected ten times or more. The CDR3 reads CASSDRGVLSEPEAFF. The CDR3 coding sequence is TGTGCCAGCAGTGACAGGGGGGTATTAAGTGAACCTGAAGCTTTCTTT. V is TRBV28 and J is TRBJ1-1, with TRBD1 matching 9 bases. The ends lost 5 bases at V and 6 bases at J; junction bases unmatched: 13. The germline CDR1 and CDR2 sequences are MDHEN and SYDVKM. The CDR3 has 16 amino acids.

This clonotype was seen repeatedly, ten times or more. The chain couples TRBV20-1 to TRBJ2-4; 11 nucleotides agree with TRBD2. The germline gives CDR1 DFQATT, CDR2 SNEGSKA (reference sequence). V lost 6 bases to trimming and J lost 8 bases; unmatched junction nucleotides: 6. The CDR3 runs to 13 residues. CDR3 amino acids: CSAVAGGSYIQYF. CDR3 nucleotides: TGCAGTGCGGTAGCGGGAGGGTCATACATTCAGTACTTC.